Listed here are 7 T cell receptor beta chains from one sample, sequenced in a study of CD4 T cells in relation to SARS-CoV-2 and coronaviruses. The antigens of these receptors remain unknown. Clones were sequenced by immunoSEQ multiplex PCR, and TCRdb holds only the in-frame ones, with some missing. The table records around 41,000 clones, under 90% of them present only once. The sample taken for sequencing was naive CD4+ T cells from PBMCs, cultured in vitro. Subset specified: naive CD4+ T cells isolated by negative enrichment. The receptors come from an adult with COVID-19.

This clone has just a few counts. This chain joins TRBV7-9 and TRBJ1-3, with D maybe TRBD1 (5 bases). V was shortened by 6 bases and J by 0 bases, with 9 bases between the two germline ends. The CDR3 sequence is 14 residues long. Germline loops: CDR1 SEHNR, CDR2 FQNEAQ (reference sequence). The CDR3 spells CASSFGHSGNTIYF. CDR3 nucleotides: TGTGCCAGCAGTTTTGGACACTCTGGAAACACCATATATTTT.

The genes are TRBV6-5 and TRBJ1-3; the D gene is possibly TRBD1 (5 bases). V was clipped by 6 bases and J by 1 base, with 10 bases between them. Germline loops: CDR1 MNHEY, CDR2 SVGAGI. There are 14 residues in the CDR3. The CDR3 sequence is CASSPGSSGNTIYF. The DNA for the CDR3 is TGTGCCAGCAGCCCAGGGAGTTCTGGAAACACCATATATTTT.

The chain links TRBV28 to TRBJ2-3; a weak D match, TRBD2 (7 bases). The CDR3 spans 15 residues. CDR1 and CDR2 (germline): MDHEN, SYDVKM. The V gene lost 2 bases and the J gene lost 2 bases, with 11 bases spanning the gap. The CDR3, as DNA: TGTGCCAGCAGTTTAGGGGGGGCACACACAGATACGCAGTATTTT. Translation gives CASSLGGAHTDTQYF.

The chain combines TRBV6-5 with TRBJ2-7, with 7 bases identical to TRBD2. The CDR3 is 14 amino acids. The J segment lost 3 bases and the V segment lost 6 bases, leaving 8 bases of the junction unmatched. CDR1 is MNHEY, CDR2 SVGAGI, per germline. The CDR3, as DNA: TGTGCCAGCAGGGCTAGCGGAAGCAACTACGAGCAGTACTTC. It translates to CASRASGSNYEQYF.

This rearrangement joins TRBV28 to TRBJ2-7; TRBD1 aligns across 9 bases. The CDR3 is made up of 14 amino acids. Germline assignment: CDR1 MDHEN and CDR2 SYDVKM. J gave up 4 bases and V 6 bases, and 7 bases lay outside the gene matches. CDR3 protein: CASRFTGGSYEQYF. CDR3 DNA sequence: TGTGCCAGCAGATTTACAGGGGGCTCATACGAGCAGTACTTC.

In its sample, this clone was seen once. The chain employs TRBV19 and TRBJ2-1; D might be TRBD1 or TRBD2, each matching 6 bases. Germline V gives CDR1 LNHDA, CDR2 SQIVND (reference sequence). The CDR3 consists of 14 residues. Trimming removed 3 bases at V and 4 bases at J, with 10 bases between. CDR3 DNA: TGTGCCAGTAGTATTCAGGGGAGGTACAATGAGCAGTTCTTC. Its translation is CASSIQGRYNEQFF.

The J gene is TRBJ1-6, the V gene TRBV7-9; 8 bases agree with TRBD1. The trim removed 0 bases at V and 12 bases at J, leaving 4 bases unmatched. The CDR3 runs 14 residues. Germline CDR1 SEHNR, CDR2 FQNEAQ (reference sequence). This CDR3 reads CASSLADRVGPLHF. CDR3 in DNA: TGTGCCAGCAGCTTAGCGGACAGGGTCGGACCCCTCCACTTT.